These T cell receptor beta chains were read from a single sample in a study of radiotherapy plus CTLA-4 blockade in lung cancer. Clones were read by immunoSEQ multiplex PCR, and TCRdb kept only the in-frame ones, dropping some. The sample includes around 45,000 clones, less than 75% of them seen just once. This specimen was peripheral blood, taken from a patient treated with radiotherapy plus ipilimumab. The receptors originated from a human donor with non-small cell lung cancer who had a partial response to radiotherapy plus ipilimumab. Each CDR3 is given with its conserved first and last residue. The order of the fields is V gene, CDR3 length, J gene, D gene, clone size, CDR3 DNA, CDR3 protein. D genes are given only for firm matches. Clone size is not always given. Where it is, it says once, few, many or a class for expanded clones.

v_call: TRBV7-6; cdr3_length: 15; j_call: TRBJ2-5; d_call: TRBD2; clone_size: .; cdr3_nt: TGTGCCAGCAGCCGCCTTAGCGGGTCTCAAGAGACCCAGTACTTC; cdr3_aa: CASSRLSGSQETQYF
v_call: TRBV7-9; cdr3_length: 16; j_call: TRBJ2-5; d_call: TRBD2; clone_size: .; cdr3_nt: TGTGCCAGCAGCCCGACTCTAGCGGGAGGGCAAGAGACCCAGTACTTC; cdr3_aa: CASSPTLAGGQETQYF
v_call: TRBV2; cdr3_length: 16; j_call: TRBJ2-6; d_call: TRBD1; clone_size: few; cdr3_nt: TGTGCCAGCAGAATGGACAGGGGATCTGGGGCCAACGTCCTGACTTTC; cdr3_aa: CASRMDRGSGANVLTF
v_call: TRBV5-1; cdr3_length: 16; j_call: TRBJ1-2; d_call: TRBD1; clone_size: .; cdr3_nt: TGCGCCAGCAGCTTGGAGGTGGGGACAGGGGACTATGGCTACACCTTC; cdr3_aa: CASSLEVGTGDYGYTF
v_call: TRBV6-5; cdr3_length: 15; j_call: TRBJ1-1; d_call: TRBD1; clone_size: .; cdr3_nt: TGTGCCAGCAGTTACATATCAGGGGGCGGCACTGAAGCTTTCTTT; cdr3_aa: CASSYISGGGTEAFF
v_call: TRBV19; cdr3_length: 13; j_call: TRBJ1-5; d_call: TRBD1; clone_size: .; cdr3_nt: TGTGCCAGTAGTGGACAGGGAGCCCAGCCCCAGCATTTT; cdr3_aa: CASSGQGAQPQHF
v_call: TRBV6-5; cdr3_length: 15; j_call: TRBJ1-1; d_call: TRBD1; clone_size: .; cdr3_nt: TGTGCCAGCCGCTCCACCGGGACAGTGAACACTGAAGCTTTCTTT; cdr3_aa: CASRSTGTVNTEAFF
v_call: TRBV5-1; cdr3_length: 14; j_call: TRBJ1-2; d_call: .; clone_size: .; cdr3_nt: TGCGCCAGCAGCTTGACAGAAGCTAACTATGGCTACACCTTC; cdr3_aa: CASSLTEANYGYTF
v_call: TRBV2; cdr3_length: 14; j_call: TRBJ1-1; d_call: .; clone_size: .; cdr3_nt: TGTGCCAGCAGGGCCACAGGAGTGAACACTGAAGCTTTCTTT; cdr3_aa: CASRATGVNTEAFF
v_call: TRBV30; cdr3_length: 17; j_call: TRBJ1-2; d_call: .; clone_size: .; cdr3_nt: TGTGCCTGGAGTGTACCCGCTCTAGGCCTCTCTAACTATGGCTACACCTTC; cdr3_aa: CAWSVPALGLSNYGYTF
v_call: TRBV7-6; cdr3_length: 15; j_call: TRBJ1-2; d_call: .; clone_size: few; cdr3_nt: TGTGCCAGCAGCCCTGGGGCCGCCTTGGCCTATGGCTACACCTTC; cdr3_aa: CASSPGAALAYGYTF
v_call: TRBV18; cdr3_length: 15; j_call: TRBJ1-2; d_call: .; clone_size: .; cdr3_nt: TGTGCCAGCTCACTGAGCGGAAGCCCGGAGGGTGGCTACACCTTC; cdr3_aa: CASSLSGSPEGGYTF
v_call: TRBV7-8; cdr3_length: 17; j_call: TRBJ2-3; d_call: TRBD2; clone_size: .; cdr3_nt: TGTGCCAGCAGCTTAGGGGTAGCGGGAGGGCCTGCAGATACGCAGTATTTT; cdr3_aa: CASSLGVAGGPADTQYF
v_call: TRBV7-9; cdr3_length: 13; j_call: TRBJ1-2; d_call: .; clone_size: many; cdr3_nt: TGTGCCAGCAGTCAGGGGCCTAACTATGGCTACACCTTC; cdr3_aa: CASSQGPNYGYTF
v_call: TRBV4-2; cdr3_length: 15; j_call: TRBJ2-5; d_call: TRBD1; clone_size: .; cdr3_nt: TGTGCCAGCAGCCCCCAAGGACAGGTAAAAGAGACCCAGTACTTC; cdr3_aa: CASSPQGQVKETQYF
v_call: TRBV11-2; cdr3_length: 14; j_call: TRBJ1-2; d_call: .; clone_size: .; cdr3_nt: TGTGCCAGCAGCTTAGATGGCCAGGCCCTAGGCTACACCTTC; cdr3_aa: CASSLDGQALGYTF
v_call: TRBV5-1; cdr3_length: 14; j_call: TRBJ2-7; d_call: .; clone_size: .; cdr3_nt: TGCGCCAGCAGCTTAGACTTATACTCCTACGAGCAGTACTTC; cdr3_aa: CASSLDLYSYEQYF
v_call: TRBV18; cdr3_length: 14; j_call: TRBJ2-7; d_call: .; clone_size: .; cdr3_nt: TGTGCCAGCTCACCATCAGCAGGGGCCTACGAGCAGTACTTC; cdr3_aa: CASSPSAGAYEQYF
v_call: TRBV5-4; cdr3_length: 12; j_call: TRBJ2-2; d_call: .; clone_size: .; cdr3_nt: TGTGCCTATAATGGGCATCCCGGGGAGCTGTTTTTT; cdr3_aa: CAYNGHPGELFF
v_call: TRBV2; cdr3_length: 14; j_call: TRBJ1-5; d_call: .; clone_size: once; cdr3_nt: TGTGCCAGCAGTGAAAACGCACACAATCAGCCCCAGCATTTT; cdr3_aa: CASSENAHNQPQHF
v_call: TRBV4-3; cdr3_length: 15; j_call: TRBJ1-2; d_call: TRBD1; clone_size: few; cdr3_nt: TGCGCCAGCAGCCAACTCCAGGGGGCTCATAGCGGCTACACCTTC; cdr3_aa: CASSQLQGAHSGYTF
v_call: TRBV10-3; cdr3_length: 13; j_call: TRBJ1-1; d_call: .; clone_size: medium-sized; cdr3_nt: TGTGCCATCGGGGGCTCCGGAAGGGCTGAAGCTTTCTTT; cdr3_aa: CAIGGSGRAEAFF
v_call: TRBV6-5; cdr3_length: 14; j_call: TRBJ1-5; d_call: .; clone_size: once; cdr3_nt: TGTGCCAGCAGCTCTCAAGGGGGCAATCAGCCCCAGCATTTT; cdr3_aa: CASSSQGGNQPQHF
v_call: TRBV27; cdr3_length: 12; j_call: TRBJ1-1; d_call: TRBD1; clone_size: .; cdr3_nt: TGTGCCAGCAGGGAGGGGACAGGGGCGGCTTTCTTT; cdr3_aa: CASREGTGAAFF
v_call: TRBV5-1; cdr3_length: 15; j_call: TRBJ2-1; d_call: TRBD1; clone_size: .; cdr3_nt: TGCGCCAGCAGCTTGGAGGGACAGATTAACAATGAGCAGTTCTTC; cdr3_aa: CASSLEGQINNEQFF
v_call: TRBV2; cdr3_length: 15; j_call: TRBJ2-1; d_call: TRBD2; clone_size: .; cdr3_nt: TGTGCCAGCAGTGAACGGGGGGGCCCCTACAATGAGCAGTTCTTC; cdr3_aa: CASSERGGPYNEQFF
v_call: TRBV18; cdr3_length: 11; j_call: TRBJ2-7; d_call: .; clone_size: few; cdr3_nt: TGTGCCAGCTTGGGGGCTGGCGAGCAGTACTTC; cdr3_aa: CASLGAGEQYF
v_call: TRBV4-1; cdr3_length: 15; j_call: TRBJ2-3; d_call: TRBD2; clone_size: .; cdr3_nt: TGCGCCAGCAGCCGGGGGGGAGGCGCGGCAGATACGCAGTATTTT; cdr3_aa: CASSRGGGAADTQYF
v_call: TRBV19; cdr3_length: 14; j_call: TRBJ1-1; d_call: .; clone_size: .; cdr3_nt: TGTGCCAGTAGTATAGATAACTTTAACACTGAAGCTTTCTTT; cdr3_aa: CASSIDNFNTEAFF
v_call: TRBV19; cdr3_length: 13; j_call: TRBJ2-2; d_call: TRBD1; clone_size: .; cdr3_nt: TGTGCCAGTAGTACCCAGGGGGCGGGGGAGCTGTTTTTT; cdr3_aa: CASSTQGAGELFF
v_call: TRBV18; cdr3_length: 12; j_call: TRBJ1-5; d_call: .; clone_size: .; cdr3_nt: TGTGCCAGTGGGACAATGAATCAGCCCCAGCATTTT; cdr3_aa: CASGTMNQPQHF
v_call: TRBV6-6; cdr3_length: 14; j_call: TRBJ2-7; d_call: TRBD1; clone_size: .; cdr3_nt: TGTGCCAGCAGTTACTTGGGACAGGGGGACGAGCAGTACTTC; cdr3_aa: CASSYLGQGDEQYF
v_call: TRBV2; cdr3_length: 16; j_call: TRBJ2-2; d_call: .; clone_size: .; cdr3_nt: TGTGCCAGCACCTCCCAGGGGAACAAAAACACCGGGGAGCTGTTTTTT; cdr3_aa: CASTSQGNKNTGELFF
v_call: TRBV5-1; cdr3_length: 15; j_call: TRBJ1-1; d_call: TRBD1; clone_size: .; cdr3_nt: TGCGCCAGCAGCTTAGGGGGACAGGGGGAAACTGAAGCTTTCTTT; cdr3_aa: CASSLGGQGETEAFF
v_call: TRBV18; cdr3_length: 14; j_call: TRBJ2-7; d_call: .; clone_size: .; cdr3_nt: TGTGCCAGCTCACCAAATTCAGGGCCCTACGAGCAGTACTTC; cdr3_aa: CASSPNSGPYEQYF
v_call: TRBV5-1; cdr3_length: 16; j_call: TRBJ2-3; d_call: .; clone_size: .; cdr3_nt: TGCGCCAGCAGCTCGGGGTTATCGGGTTTCACAGATACGCAGTATTTT; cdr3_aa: CASSSGLSGFTDTQYF
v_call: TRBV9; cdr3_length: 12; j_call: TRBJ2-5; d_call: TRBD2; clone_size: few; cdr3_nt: TGTGCCAGCAGCTTCGGGGGGGAGACCCAGTACTTC; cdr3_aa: CASSFGGETQYF
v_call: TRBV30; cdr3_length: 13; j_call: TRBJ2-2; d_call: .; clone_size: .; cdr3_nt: TGTGCCTGGAGGGACTCCAACACCGGGGAGCTGTTTTTT; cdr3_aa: CAWRDSNTGELFF
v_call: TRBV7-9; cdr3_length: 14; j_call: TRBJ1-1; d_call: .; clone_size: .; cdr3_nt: TGTGCCAGCAGCGACACCTTAGGGGTCACTGAAGCTTTCTTT; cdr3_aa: CASSDTLGVTEAFF
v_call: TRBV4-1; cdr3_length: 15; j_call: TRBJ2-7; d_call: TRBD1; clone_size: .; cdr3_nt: TGCGCCAGCAGCCCTTCGCTCGGACAGGCCTACGAGCAGTACTTC; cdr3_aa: CASSPSLGQAYEQYF
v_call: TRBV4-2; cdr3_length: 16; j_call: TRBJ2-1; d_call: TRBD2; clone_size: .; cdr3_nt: TGTGCCAGCAGCCAAGACGGGGGACTAGTCTTAAATGAGCAGTTCTTC; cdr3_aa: CASSQDGGLVLNEQFF
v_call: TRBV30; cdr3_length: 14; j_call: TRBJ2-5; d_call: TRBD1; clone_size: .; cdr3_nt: TGTGCCTGGAGTCCCGGACAGGGGAGGGAGACCCAGTACTTC; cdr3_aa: CAWSPGQGRETQYF
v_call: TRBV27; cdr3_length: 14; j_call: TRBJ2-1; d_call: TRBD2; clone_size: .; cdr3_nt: TGTGCCAGCAGTTTAGGGAGGGGTAAGGGTGAGCAGTTCTTC; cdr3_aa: CASSLGRGKGEQFF
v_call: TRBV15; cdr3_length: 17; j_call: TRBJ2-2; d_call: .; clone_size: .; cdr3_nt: TGTGCCACCAGCAGAGTCACAGGGGGGGGACGCACCGGGGAGCTGTTTTTT; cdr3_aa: CATSRVTGGGRTGELFF
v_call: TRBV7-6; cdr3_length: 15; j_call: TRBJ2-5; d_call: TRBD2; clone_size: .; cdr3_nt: TGTGCCAGCAGCTTAGACCCGACTAGCGGAGAGACCCAGTACTTC; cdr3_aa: CASSLDPTSGETQYF
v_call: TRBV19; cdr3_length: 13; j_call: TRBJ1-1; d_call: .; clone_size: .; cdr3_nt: TGTGCCAGTATGGCGACGGCTGGGGCTCTAGCTTTCTTT; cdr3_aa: CASMATAGALAFF
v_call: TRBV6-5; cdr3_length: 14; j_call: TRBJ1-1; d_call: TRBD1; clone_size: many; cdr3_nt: TGTGCCAGCGGTGGGACAGGGGCGAACACTGAAGCTTTCTTT; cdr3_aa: CASGGTGANTEAFF
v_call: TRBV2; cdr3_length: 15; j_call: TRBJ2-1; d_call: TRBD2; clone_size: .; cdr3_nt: TGTGCCAGCAGTACCCTAGCGGGAGGCTACAATGAGCAGTTCTTC; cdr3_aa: CASSTLAGGYNEQFF